This TCR beta chain originates from a study of cytomegalovirus exposure and HLA in healthy donors. Study-level information: A data release that came early held 80 million or so unique TCRs from HLA-typed donors.

Researchers ran the PCR with 60 Vbeta and 13 Jbeta primers. The assay was immunoSEQ multiplex PCR, and TCRdb's table has in-frame clones only and misses some. Here the sample spans some 130,000 clones, approximately 81% being singletons. V shed 0 bases and J shed 7 bases, with 16 bases lying between them. Germline assignment: CDR1 SGHNT and CDR2 YYREEE (reference sequence). There are 15 residues in the CDR3. Sequenced material: PBMCs. The chain uses TRBV5-4 and TRBJ1-2; no firm D call. This sequence was found in a male donor in good health and CMV-seronegative. CDR3 in amino acids: CASSLDSRQSSGYTF. The CDR3 DNA reads TGTGCCAGCAGCTTGGATTCTAGGCAGTCATCTGGCTACACCTTC.